This is a list of T cell receptor beta chains from one sample in a study of type 1 regulatory T cells. These receptors lack a known antigen. TCRdb reprocessed the reads via MiXCR and lists one record per CDR3 protein. The table records roughly 60,000 distinct CDR3 sequences, approximately 67% of them present only once. The specimen was cultured non-Tr1 T cells, either the whole culture or a sorted T cell fraction (not recorded which). The receptors were sampled from a human donor in good health. The CDR3 runs from the conserved cysteine through the conserved F or W. Fields, in order: clone size, D gene, V gene, J gene, CDR3 DNA, CDR3 protein. The D gene is left open where the match is weak. Size is omitted from some rows. Given values are once, few, many or a class for expanded clones.

NA	TRBD1	TRBV7-2	TRBJ1-3	TGTGCCAGCAGCTTAGCGGAGGGGGCACCCTCTGGAAACACCATATATTTT	CASSLAEGAPSGNTIYF
NA	TRBD2	TRBV2	TRBJ2-1	TGTGCCAGCAGGGGCGGGGGGTTTGAGCAGTTCTTC	CASRGGGFEQFF
many	NA	TRBV6-6	TRBJ1-5	TGTGCCAGCAGTTTTGGAGATACTAGCAATCAGCCCCAGCATTTT	CASSFGDTSNQPQHF
few	TRBD1	TRBV7-8	TRBJ2-5	TGTGCCAGCCGCGTGAGCAGGGGGCGTCGGGAGACCCAGTACTTC	CASRVSRGRRETQYF
NA	NA	TRBV3-1	TRBJ2-2	TGTGCCAGCAGTAGGACGGAGGAGGAGCTGTTTTTT	CASSRTEEELFF
NA	TRBD1	TRBV7-8	TRBJ1-2	TGTGCCAGCAGCGTCCGGACAGGCGACGCTAACTATGGCTACACCTTC	CASSVRTGDANYGYTF
once	NA	TRBV6-1	TRBJ2-1	TGTGCCAGCAGTGCGGGCCTCGGGGCCTACAATGAGCAGTTCTTC	CASSAGLGAYNEQFF
NA	TRBD1	TRBV18	TRBJ1-1	TGTGCCAGCTCCCTCAGGGGGCACGAGGACACTGAAGCTTTCTTT	CASSLRGHEDTEAFF
once	NA	TRBV12-3/TRBV12-4	TRBJ1-1	TGTGCCAGCACCAGTTATTTTATGAACACTGAAGCTTTCTTT	CASTSYFMNTEAFF
NA	NA	TRBV20-1	TRBJ2-1	TGCAGTGCTAGCTACGAGGGTAATGAGCAGTTCTTC	CSASYEGNEQFF
NA	TRBD1	TRBV6-2/TRBV6-3	TRBJ1-2	TGTGCCAGCACCCCCACGGGAGGACAGGGAAGCTATGGCTACACCTTC	CASTPTGGQGSYGYTF
NA	NA	TRBV5-1	TRBJ1-1	TGCGCCAGCACTGTGGGGCGGGGGAACACTGAAGCTTTCTTT	CASTVGRGNTEAFF
NA	NA	TRBV20-1	TRBJ2-1	TGCAGTGCTAGTCGGTTGCGGGGCTCCTACAATGAGCAGTTCTTC	CSASRLRGSYNEQFF
NA	NA	TRBV7-9	TRBJ2-7	TGTGCCAGCAACTTAGTGCCAGGAGGGGCCTACGAGCAGTACTTC	CASNLVPGGAYEQYF
NA	NA	TRBV6-2/TRBV6-3	TRBJ2-3	TGTGCCAGCAGTTTTTCGGTCAAAACAGATACGCAGTATTTT	CASSFSVKTDTQYF
NA	NA	TRBV19	TRBJ2-2	TGTGCCAGTAGTAGCCCCTGGCGGCGGAGAAACACCGGGGAGCTGTTTTTT	CASSSPWRRRNTGELFF
NA	NA	TRBV20-1	TRBJ2-5	TGCAGTGCCCCACACCGGGCAGGGGAAGAGACCCAGTACTTC	CSAPHRAGEETQYF
NA	TRBD1	TRBV5-1	TRBJ1-1	TGCGCCAGCAGCTATACCGGGACAGGGAGCACTGAAGCTTTCTTT	CASSYTGTGSTEAFF
NA	TRBD2	TRBV12-3/TRBV12-4	TRBJ2-5	TGTGCCAGCAGTTTAAGAACTAGCGGGAGGCGGGGACAAGAGACCCAGTACTTC	CASSLRTSGRRGQETQYF
NA	TRBD2	TRBV6-5	TRBJ2-1	TGTGCCAGCAGCCCTACGGGACTAGCGGGATCCTACAATGAGCAGTTCTTC	CASSPTGLAGSYNEQFF
NA	NA	TRBV20-1	TRBJ2-3	TGCAGTGCTGACGGGACCCTATACACAGATACGCAGTATTTT	CSADGTLYTDTQYF
few	NA	TRBV9	TRBJ1-2	TGTGCCAGCAGCGTAGCAGGGACACAAAACTATGGCTACACCTTC	CASSVAGTQNYGYTF
NA	TRBD1	TRBV6-1	TRBJ2-2	TGTGCCAGCAGTGAACTCGGGACAGTTTCCACCGGGGAGCTGTTTTTT	CASSELGTVSTGELFF
few	TRBD2	TRBV20-1	TRBJ2-3	TGCAGTGCTCGGACTAGCGGAACGACAGATACGCAGTATTTT	CSARTSGTTDTQYF
NA	NA	TRBV5-1	TRBJ2-3	TGCGCCAGCAACCTAGGGACACGCGAGACCACAGATACGCAGTATTTT	CASNLGTRETTDTQYF
few	NA	TRBV30	TRBJ2-7	TGTGCCTGGAGCCGGAGAACCTACGAGCAGTACTTC	CAWSRRTYEQYF
many	NA	TRBV18	TRBJ2-1	TGTGCCAGCTCACCACCCTCGCAGAGGTGGGAAGAGCAGTTCTTC	CASSPPSQRWEEQFF
few	NA	TRBV5-1	TRBJ2-6	TGCGCCAGCAGCTTGGAAAAGTGGGCAAACTCTGGGGCCAACGTCCTGACTTTC	CASSLEKWANSGANVLTF
once	TRBD1	TRBV10-2	TRBJ2-6	TGCGCCAGCAGACCGGGACAGGGATCAGGGGCCAACGTCCTGACTTTC	CASRPGQGSGANVLTF
few	NA	TRBV4-2	TRBJ2-2	TGTGCCAGCAGCCAAGAGACAGGTCCGAACACCGGGGAGCTGTTTTTT	CASSQETGPNTGELFF
NA	TRBD1	TRBV28	TRBJ1-6	TGTGCCAGCATTCCGGGACAGGGGAATTCACCCCTCCACTTT	CASIPGQGNSPLHF
NA	NA	TRBV4-2	TRBJ2-2	TGTGCCAGCAGCCAAAAAATCGGGAGATCGACCGGGGAGCTGTTTTTT	CASSQKIGRSTGELFF
NA	TRBD2	TRBV7-8	TRBJ2-1	TGTGCCAGCAGCTTACTCCCTAGCGGGAGTAATGAGCAGTTCTTC	CASSLLPSGSNEQFF
NA	TRBD1	TRBV3-1	TRBJ2-5	TGTGCCAGCAGCCAAGACAGGGGGCTTGAGACCCAGTACTTC	CASSQDRGLETQYF
NA	NA	TRBV28	TRBJ1-2	TGTGCCAGCGCCGACCAGGGTGGCTACACCTTC	CASADQGGYTF
NA	NA	TRBV6-7	TRBJ1-4	TGTGCCAGCAGTTACAGCAGGGAGGTAGATGAAAAACTGTTTTTT	CASSYSREVDEKLFF
NA	NA	TRBV27	TRBJ2-5	TGTGCCAGCAGTACCGACAGGGCAGGGGCTAGCGGGCTACAAGAGACCCAGTACTTC	CASSTDRAGASGLQETQYF
NA	NA	TRBV20-1	TRBJ1-1	TGCAGTGCAAGGGGGGACACGCTGAACACTGAAGCTTTCTTT	CSARGDTLNTEAFF
NA	TRBD1	TRBV20-1	TRBJ2-7	TGCAGTGCAACTGGACAGGGGAGATACGAGCAGTACTTC	CSATGQGRYEQYF
few	TRBD2	TRBV6-1	TRBJ2-7	TGTGCCAGCAGAGCGGGGGGCCTCTACGAGCAGTACTTC	CASRAGGLYEQYF
NA	TRBD2	TRBV7-9	TRBJ2-4	TGTGCCAGCAGTACCAAGCGGGAGGGGGAAAACATTCAGTACTTC	CASSTKREGENIQYF
NA	NA	TRBV7-9	TRBJ2-1	TGTGCCAGCAGCGTGTACAATGAGCAGTTCTTC	CASSVYNEQFF
NA	NA	TRBV20-1	TRBJ2-5	TGCAGTGCTAGAGATAGGGCGACAGCGAGAAGAGAGACCCAGTACTTC	CSARDRATARRETQYF
NA	TRBD1	TRBV29-1	TRBJ2-7	TGCAGCGCCGGACAGGGGTTGGGCGAGCAGTACTTC	CSAGQGLGEQYF
NA	NA	TRBV7-2	TRBJ2-3	TGTGCCAGCAGCCTACGTGGAGGGGTGGGCACAGATACGCAGTATTTT	CASSLRGGVGTDTQYF
NA	TRBD2	TRBV20-1	TRBJ2-7	TGCAGTGCTAGCGCGGGGAGCGGGACGGGCTACGAGCAGTACTTC	CSASAGSGTGYEQYF
NA	NA	TRBV5-4	TRBJ2-2	TGTGCCAGCAGCGAGGACAGCTCCGGGGAGCTGTTTTTT	CASSEDSSGELFF
NA	TRBD2	TRBV7-8	TRBJ2-3	TGTGCCAGCAGCATTTCCCGGGGGGAAGCGGCGGATACGCAGTATTTT	CASSISRGEAADTQYF
NA	TRBD1	TRBV20-1	TRBJ2-5	TGCAGTGCTACGGGGACAGGGGGTTTCCAAGAGACCCAGTACTTC	CSATGTGGFQETQYF
NA	NA	TRBV7-6	TRBJ1-6	TGTGCCAGCAGCTTAGGTCAACGGAATTCACCCCTCCACTTT	CASSLGQRNSPLHF
NA	NA	TRBV24-1	TRBJ2-3	TGTGCCACCGGCAAGGCCGGGACTTCTAGCACAGATACGCAGTATTTT	CATGKAGTSSTDTQYF
NA	NA	TRBV20-1	TRBJ2-7	TGCAGTGCTAGAGATTACCGAACTAGCATGGACAAGCAGTACTTC	CSARDYRTSMDKQYF